This TCR beta chain was obtained from a study of beta chain features in type 1 diabetes. The isolated RNA, all of it, was reverse transcribed, so expressed TCRB transcripts were what got sequenced. Clones were read by immunoSEQ multiplex PCR, and TCRdb kept only the in-frame ones, dropping some. The data contain about half a million clones, about an eighth of them singletons. CDR3 length: 15 amino acids. Germline assignment: CDR1 SGHVS and CDR2 FNYEAQ. V lost 5 bases and J lost 0, with 11 bases in between. Sorted populations were all over 98% pure. This clone was counted only a few times. The chain links TRBV7-6 to TRBJ1-3; D ambiguous. This receptor was taken from a woman aged 18-30 years in good health. The sample comprised naive CD4+ T cells from blood. Here the CDR3 DNA reads TGTGCCAGCAGCCCCCGGGTGGGCTCTGGAAACACCATATATTTT. It yields the protein CASSPRVGSGNTIYF.